The subject of this entry is one T cell receptor beta chain. The V segment lost 6 bases and the J segment 0 bases; nucleotides outside the gene matches: 9. The CDR3 contains 18 residues. Germline CDR1 and CDR2: SGDLS and YYNGEE. Data came from immunoSEQ multiplex PCR; TCRdb stores just in-frame clones and leaves some out. The table includes about 74,000 clones, 90% detected once. The data originate from a study of blood T cell repertoires in COVID-19. The material sequenced was peripheral blood. This clonotype was obtained from a human donor in a cohort sampled during active COVID-19. The chain joins TRBV9 to TRBJ2-2; TRBD2 agrees at 12 bases. The CDR3 DNA reads TGTGCCAGCACTATATCTCTAGCGGGAGGGCCGAACACCGGGGAGCTGTTTTTT. This codes for CASTISLAGGPNTGELFF.